The 28 T cell receptor beta chains below all came from one sample that was sequenced in a study of blood T cell repertoires in COVID-19. Profiled with immunoSEQ multiplex PCR; TCRdb holds only in-frame clones, not every one. The table shows about 170,000 clones, with about three quarters occurring only once. The sample comprised peripheral blood. All receptors derive from a man between 65 and 79 years old with acute or convalescent COVID-19.

This clone appeared once. The chain couples TRBV10-2 to TRBJ2-7; TRBD2 matches at 9 bases. The junction had 12 bases not matched to a gene; V was cut back by 6 bases and J by 6 bases. The CDR3 covers 15 residues. From germline, CDR1 is WSHSY and CDR2 SAAADI. The CDR3 sequence is CASRETSGFSGEQYF. The CDR3 DNA follows: TGCGCCAGCAGAGAAACTAGCGGGTTTTCGGGCGAGCAGTACTTC.

The rearrangement uses TRBV3-1 (or the pseudogene TRBV3-2) and TRBJ2-4, with TRBD1 matching over 10 bases. This CDR3 is built from 17 residues. Germline V gene lookup returns CDR1 LGHDT and CDR2 YNNKEL (reference sequence). V dropped 7 bases and J dropped 0; count of bases not matched to a gene: 9. CDR3 sequence reads: CASKGQGVRGAKNIQYF. CDR3 sequence (DNA): TGTGCCAGCAAAGGACAGGGGGTAAGGGGAGCCAAAAACATTCAGTACTTC.

The CDR3 is CASSQAGDYGYTF. The CDR3 DNA reads as TGTGCCAGCAGCCAAGCAGGGGACTATGGCTACACCTTC. This chain connects TRBV4-2 to TRBJ1-2; a weak D match, TRBD1 (6 bases). The germline CDR1 and CDR2 sequences are LGHNA and YNFKEQ. The CDR3 has 13 residues. Trimming took 1 base from V and 3 from J, leaving 6 bases between them.

The rearrangement links TRBV11-2 to TRBJ2-5; 7 bases align to TRBD1. Germline CDR1 reads SGHAT; CDR2 reads FQNNGV. Unmatched junction bases numbered 5, after V lost 5 bases and J lost 2 bases. The CDR3 covers 14 residues. CDR3: CASSRDSVQETQYF. The CDR3 coding sequence is TGTGCCAGCAGCCGGGACAGCGTTCAAGAGACCCAGTACTTC.

V and J are TRBV3-1 (or the pseudogene TRBV3-2) and TRBJ1-2, with D maybe TRBD1 (6 bases). Germline CDR1 and CDR2: LGHDT and YNNKEL (reference sequence). This CDR3 has 13 residues. Trimming removed 4 bases from V and 7 bases from J, with 13 bases in between. The CDR3 bases are TGTGCCAGCAGCCGACAAACAGGGACTGGCTACACCTTC. Protein: CASSRQTGTGYTF.

J is TRBJ2-2 and V is TRBV24-1; 10 nucleotides agree with TRBD2. Germline-derived CDR1 and CDR2 are KGHDR and SFDVKD. J gave up 4 bases and V 2 bases, and 3 bases lay outside the gene matches. The CDR3 sequence is 16 residues long. This CDR3 reads CATSDWLAGVTGELFF. The CDR3 nucleotides read TGTGCCACCAGTGATTGGCTAGCGGGAGTCACCGGGGAGCTGTTTTTT.

Written as DNA, the CDR3 is TGTGCCAGCATGGGACAGGGTAGTTGGAGCAATCAGCCCCAGCATTTT. It is translated as CASMGQGSWSNQPQHF. The V and J genes are TRBV2 and TRBJ1-5; TRBD1 aligns across 9 bases. CDR1 and CDR2 from the germline V gene are SNHLY and FYNNEI. The trim removed 7 bases at V and 1 base at J, leaving 8 bases unmatched. This CDR3 has 16 residues.

CDR3 protein: CASSLVPEQPQHF. The CDR3 DNA reads TGTGCCAGCAGCTTAGTCCCAGAACAGCCCCAGCATTTT. This sequence joins TRBV7-2 and TRBJ1-5; D not certain. Germline V gene sequence: CDR1 SGHTA, CDR2 FQGNSA. The CDR3 has 13 residues. V lost 1 base to trimming and J lost 7 bases, with 8 bases between them.

The rearrangement joins TRBV27 to TRBJ2-2, with no clear D. Per the germline V gene, CDR1 is MNHEY and CDR2 is SMNVEV (reference sequence). The CDR3 spans 14 residues. V dropped 5 bases and J dropped 4 bases, with 11 bases sitting between them. As DNA, the CDR3 is TGTGCCAGCAGTCCACGCCCGCGCACCGGGGAGCTGTTTTTT. Protein product: CASSPRPRTGELFF.

The chain has TRBV5-4 and TRBJ2-1; 9 nucleotides agree with TRBD1. J lost 5 bases, V lost 1 base, and 4 bases had no gene match. This CDR3 region has 15 residues. Germline loops: CDR1 SGHNT, CDR2 YYREEE (reference sequence). The CDR3 region is CASSLRGQGNNEQFF. Written as DNA, the CDR3 is TGTGCCAGCAGCTTGAGGGGACAGGGAAACAATGAGCAGTTCTTC.

This chain connects TRBV12-5 to TRBJ2-2; perhaps TRBD2 as D (5 bases). The CDR3 is 15 residues long. In germline, CDR1 is LGHNT, CDR2 FRNRAP. Trimming pared 3 bases from V and 5 bases from J, leaving 13 bases between. As DNA, the CDR3 is TGTGCTAGTGGTTTTGGGTGGCGAGGGACCGGGGAGCTGTTTTTT. This gives the protein CASGFGWRGTGELFF. The entire variable domain, with the rest obtained from reference TRBV12-5 and TRBJ2-2, is as follows: DARVTQTPRHKVTEMGQEVTMRCQPILGHNTVFWYRQTMMQGLELLAYFRNRAPLDDSGMPKDRFSAEMPDATLATLKIQPSEPRDSAVYFCASGFGWRGTGELFFGEGSRLTVL.

V and J are TRBV6-5 and TRBJ1-1; TRBD1 is a possible D gene (6 bases). This CDR3 comprises 14 residues. CDR1 and CDR2 (germline): MNHEY, SVGAGI. Trimming shortened V by 2 bases and J by 0 bases, and 7 bases separated the two germline ends. CDR3 nucleotide sequence: TGTGCCAGCAGTTACAGGGGGATGAACACTGAAGCTTTCTTT. This encodes CASSYRGMNTEAFF.

The chain is built from TRBV10-3 and TRBJ1-2; 9 bases align to TRBD1. V trimming: 0 bases; J trimming: 2 bases; junction bases outside the gene matches: 16. The germline V gene has CDR1 ENHRY and CDR2 SYGVKD. The CDR3 runs 20 residues. CDR3 nucleotides: TGTGCCATCAGTGAGTCCCACGGGGGGACAGGGAGCACAAGAAACTATGGCTACACCTTC. Translation: CAISESHGGTGSTRNYGYTF.

The chain joins TRBV20-1 to TRBJ1-2, with 12 bases fitting TRBD1. Unmatched junction bases numbered 21, after V lost 3 bases and J lost 1 base. The V gene's germline CDR1 is DFQATT and CDR2 SNEGSKA (reference sequence). This CDR3 has 21 amino acids. The CDR3 protein is CSASALRPPLGDRGHNYGYTF. In DNA, the CDR3 is TGCAGTGCTAGTGCCCTTAGGCCCCCTCTAGGGGACAGGGGGCATAACTATGGCTACACCTTC.

The J gene is TRBJ1-4, the V gene TRBV5-5, with D possibly being TRBD1 (6 bases). V was shortened by 0 bases and J by 1 base, with 13 bases between the two germline ends. In germline, CDR1 is SGHKS, CDR2 YYEKEE (reference sequence). The CDR3 spans 17 residues. CDR3 bases: TGTGCCAGCAGCTTGGGGTACAGGGTGCAAACTAATGAAAAACTGTTTTTT. Translated: CASSLGYRVQTNEKLFF.

The count of this clone is one. The chain is built from TRBV18 and TRBJ2-3, with 13 bases lining up with TRBD2. Unmatched junction bases numbered 4, after V lost 4 bases and J lost 0 bases. The germline V gene has CDR1 KGHSH and CDR2 LQKENI. This CDR3 contains 17 residues. CDR3: CASSQGLAGASTDTQYF. Written as DNA, the CDR3 is TGTGCCAGCTCACAAGGACTAGCGGGGGCTAGCACAGATACGCAGTATTTT.

This CDR3 is CASSVSPRAPGELFF. The CDR3 DNA is TGTGCCAGCAGCGTAAGTCCCAGGGCCCCCGGGGAGCTGTTTTTT. This chain joins TRBV9 and TRBJ2-2; a possible D gene is TRBD1 (5 bases). CDR1 is SGDLS and CDR2 is YYNGEE in the germline V gene. V lost 1 base and J lost 6, with 13 bases in between. The CDR3 sequence is 15 residues long.

About this clone: The same CDR3 can be traced to other DNA sequences in this sample. This chain joins TRBV6-2 or TRBV6-3 and TRBJ1-6; 10 bases are a match to TRBD1. This CDR3 is 14 amino acids long. The V segment lost 5 bases and the J segment 6 bases; nucleotides outside the gene matches: 1. Germline CDR1 MNHEY, CDR2 SVGEGT. The CDR3 sequence is CASSDRGLNSPLHF. The CDR3 region has the DNA TGTGCCAGCAGTGACAGGGGGCTTAATTCACCCCTCCACTTT.

This rearrangement joins TRBV2 to TRBJ2-7; no clear D. The CDR3 is 13 residues long. Germline-derived CDR1 and CDR2 are SNHLY and FYNNEI. V was clipped by 1 base and J by 3 bases, with 7 bases between them. This CDR3 is CASSEVRGYEQYF. CDR3 nucleotide sequence: TGTGCCAGCAGTGAAGTCAGAGGCTACGAGCAGTACTTC. Full variable domain (rest looked up from reference TRBV2 and TRBJ2-7): EPEVTQTPSHQVTQMGQEVILRCVPISNHLYFYWYRQILGQKVEFLVSFYNNEISEKSEIFDDQFSVERPDGSNFTLKIRSTKLEDSAMYFCASSEVRGYEQYFGPGTRLTVT.

The V gene is TRBV28, the J gene TRBJ1-1, with D hard to call. The CDR3 is made up of 14 amino acids. Germline V gives CDR1 MDHEN, CDR2 SYDVKM. Trimming pared 6 bases from V and 3 bases from J, leaving 14 bases between. CDR3 DNA: TGTGCCAGCAGACCTGCGGGGAGGGACACTGAAGCTTTCTTT. Translation: CASRPAGRDTEAFF. The full variable domain, in which reference TRBV28 and TRBJ1-1 provide the parts outside the CDR3, is DVKVTQSSRYLVKRTGEKVFLECVQDMDHENMFWYRQDPGLGLRLIYFSYDVKMKEKGDIPEGYSVSREKKERFSLILESASTNQTSMYLCASRPAGRDTEAFFGQGTRLTVV.

In its sample, this clone was seen once. This chain uses TRBV5-5 with TRBJ1-2, with TRBD1 as a possible D gene (6 bases). Germline assignment: CDR1 SGHKS and CDR2 YYEKEE (reference sequence). The CDR3 totals 13 residues. Trimming left V 4 bases short and J 8 bases short, with 15 bases between. The CDR3: CASSPRAGEGYTF. DNA of the CDR3: TGTGCCAGCAGCCCTCGGGCAGGGGAGGGCTACACCTTC. Supplemented by reference TRBV5-5 and TRBJ1-2, the full variable domain reads DAGVTQSPTHLIKTRGQQVTLRCSPISGHKSVSWYQQVLGQGPQFIFQYYEKEERGRGNFPDRFSARQFPNYSSELNVNALLLGDSALYLCASSPRAGEGYTFGSGTRLTVV.

The chain employs TRBV12-3 or TRBV12-4 and TRBJ1-6; TRBD1 agrees at 7 bases. This CDR3 has 13 residues. The J segment lost 8 bases and the V segment lost 6 bases, leaving 4 bases of the junction unmatched. CDR3 region: CASRRQGDSPLHF. Written as DNA, the CDR3 is TGTGCCAGCAGGAGACAGGGAGATTCACCCCTCCACTTT.

The gene calls are TRBV10-2 and TRBJ2-7; tentative D call: TRBD1 (5 bases). CDR1 and CDR2 from the germline V gene are WSHSY and SAAADI. Trimming left V 7 bases short and J 3 bases short, with 13 bases between. There are 13 residues in the CDR3. The CDR3 coding sequence is TGCGCCAGCACGCTCGGACAACACTACGAGCAGTACTTC. This gives the protein CASTLGQHYEQYF.

V usage is TRBV5-6 and J usage is TRBJ1-2; perhaps TRBD1 as D (6 bases). Trimming took off 4 bases at V and 1 base at J, with 17 bases between the two ends. Looked up from germline, CDR1 is SGHDT and CDR2 is YYEEEE. The CDR3 spans 16 residues. Here the CDR3 reads CASSLGDRGGNYGYTF. The CDR3 bases are TGTGCCAGCAGCCTGGGAGACAGAGGGGGTAACTATGGCTACACCTTC.

This sequence joins TRBV19 and TRBJ2-1, with 13 bases that match TRBD2. This CDR3 has 17 residues. V gave up 5 bases and J gave up 0 bases; unmatched junction bases: 4. Looked up from germline, CDR1 is LNHDA and CDR2 is SQIVND (reference sequence). This chain's CDR3 is CASSLGLAGNSYNEQFF. CDR3 sequence (DNA): TGTGCCAGTAGTTTGGGACTAGCGGGAAACTCCTACAATGAGCAGTTCTTC.

The chain combines TRBV9 with TRBJ1-1, with TRBD1 matching over 10 bases. V shed 4 bases and J 2 bases; nucleotides not matched to a gene: 5. Germline V gene data show CDR1 as SGDLS and CDR2 as YYNGEE. The CDR3 length is 15 residues. This CDR3 reads CASSPRDRGNTEAFF. CDR3 DNA sequence: TGTGCCAGCAGCCCACGGGACAGGGGAAACACTGAAGCTTTCTTT.

The chain joins TRBV7-9 to TRBJ1-2; 7 positions match TRBD1. Germline CDR1 reads SEHNR; CDR2 reads FQNEAQ (reference sequence). The ends lost 5 bases at V and 0 bases at J; junction bases unmatched: 12. The length of the CDR3 is 17 residues. The chain's CDR3 is CASSVYRGLLANYGYTF. CDR3 nucleotides: TGTGCCAGCAGCGTATACAGGGGATTACTAGCTAACTATGGCTACACCTTC.

In its sample, this clone was seen once. The chain uses TRBV20-1 and TRBJ1-1; maybe TRBD1 (5 bases). Trimming cost V 0 bases and J 7 bases, with 6 bases left between them. There are 11 residues in the CDR3. Per germline, CDR1 DFQATT and CDR2 SNEGSKA (reference sequence). The CDR3 spells CSAREGLEAFF. The CDR3 region has the DNA TGCAGTGCTAGAGAGGGGCTTGAAGCTTTCTTT.